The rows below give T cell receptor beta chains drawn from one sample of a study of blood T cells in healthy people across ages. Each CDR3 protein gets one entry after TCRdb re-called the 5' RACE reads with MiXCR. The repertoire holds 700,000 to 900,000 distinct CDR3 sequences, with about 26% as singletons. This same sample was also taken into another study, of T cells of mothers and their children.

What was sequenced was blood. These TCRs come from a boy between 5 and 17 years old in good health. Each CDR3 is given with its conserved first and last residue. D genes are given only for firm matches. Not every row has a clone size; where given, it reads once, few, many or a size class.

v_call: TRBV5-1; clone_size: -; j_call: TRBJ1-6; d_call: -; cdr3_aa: CASSPDQRNSPLHF; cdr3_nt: TGCGCCAGCAGCCCCGACCAGAGGAATTCACCCCTCCACTTT
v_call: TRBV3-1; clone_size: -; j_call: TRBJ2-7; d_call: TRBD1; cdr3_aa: CASSPRDSYYEQYF; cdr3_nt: TGTGCCAGCAGCCCACGGGACAGCTACTACGAGCAGTACTTC
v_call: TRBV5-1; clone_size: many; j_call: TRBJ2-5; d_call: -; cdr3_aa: CASSTQETQYF; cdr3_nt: TGTGCCAGCTCGACTCAAGAGACCCAGTACTTC
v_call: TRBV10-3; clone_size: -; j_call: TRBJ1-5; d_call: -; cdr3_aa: CAISEGQPQHF; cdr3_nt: TGTGCCATCAGTGAGGGCCAGCCCCAGCATTTT
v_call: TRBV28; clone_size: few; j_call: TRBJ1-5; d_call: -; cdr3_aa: CASSFDQPQHF; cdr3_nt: TGTGCCAGCAGTTTTGATCAGCCCCAGCATTTT
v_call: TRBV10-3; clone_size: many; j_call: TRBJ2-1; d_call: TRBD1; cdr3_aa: CAIRTGTDNEQFF; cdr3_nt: TGTGCCATCAGGACTGGGACAGACAATGAGCAGTTCTTC
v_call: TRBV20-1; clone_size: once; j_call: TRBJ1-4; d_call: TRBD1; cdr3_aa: CSAREQGKVNEKLFF; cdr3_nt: TGCAGTGCTAGAGAACAGGGGAAGGTTAATGAAAAACTGTTTTTT
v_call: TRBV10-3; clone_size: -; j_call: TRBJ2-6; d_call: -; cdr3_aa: CAVGSGANVLTF; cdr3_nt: TGTGCCGTCGGCTCTGGGGCCAACGTCCTGACTTTC
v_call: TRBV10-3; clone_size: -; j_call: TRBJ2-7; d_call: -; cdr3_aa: CAISEQQESSYEQYF; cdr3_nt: TGTGCCATCAGTGAACAACAGGAGAGCTCCTACGAGCAGTACTTC
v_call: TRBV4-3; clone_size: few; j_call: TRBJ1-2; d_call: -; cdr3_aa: CASSQGFGSGYTF; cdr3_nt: TGCGCCAGCAGCCAAGGTTTTGGCTCCGGCTACACCTTC